What follows are 11 T cell receptor beta chains derived from one specimen sequenced in a study of T cells after yellow fever vaccination. Each CDR3 protein gets one entry after TCRdb re-called the 5' RACE reads with MiXCR. The data show 140,000 to 150,000 distinct CDR3 sequences, approximately 6.6% seen once. The sequencing here drew on CD4+ T cells sorted from PBMCs, taken 10 days after the yellow fever booster vaccination. These receptors all stem from a young man who received the YFV17D yellow fever vaccine.

There are a few counts of this clonotype. The chain carries TRBV3-1 and TRBJ1-1; 7 bases align to TRBD1. CDR3 length equals 13 residues. With 6 bases clipped from V and 12 bases from J, the junction kept 13 bases outside the gene matches. Germline assignment: CDR1 LGHDT and CDR2 YNNKEL (reference sequence). In nucleotides, the CDR3 is TGTGCCAGCAGTCGCAGGGGGGAGCGTTTGCCTTTCTTT. Protein: CASSRRGERLPFF.

The V and J genes are TRBV28 and TRBJ2-1, with a weak D call TRBD2 (5 bases). Germline V gene sequence: CDR1 MDHEN, CDR2 SYDVKM. V was trimmed by 3 bases and J by 0 bases, leaving 12 bases between them. The length of the CDR3 is 16 residues. The CDR3 DNA reads as TGTGCCAGCAGTTTGGTCGGGAAGAGCTCCTACAATGAGCAGTTCTTC. The encoded protein is CASSLVGKSSYNEQFF. The full variable domain, completed using reference TRBV28 and TRBJ2-1, is DVKVTQSSRYLVKRTGEKVFLECVQDMDHENMFWYRQDPGLGLRLIYFSYDVKMKEKGDIPEGYSVSREKKERFSLILESASTNQTSMYLCASSLVGKSSYNEQFFGPGTRLTVL.

Ten or more counts support this clonotype. The rearrangement links TRBV5-1 to TRBJ2-1, with 7 bases that match TRBD1. The germline CDR1 and CDR2 sequences are SGHRS and YFSETQ. The J segment lost 6 bases and the V segment lost 4 bases, leaving 7 bases of the junction unmatched. The length of the CDR3 is 14 residues. The CDR3 region is CASSAGQETNEQFF. In DNA, the CDR3 is TGCGCCAGCAGCGCAGGACAGGAAACCAATGAGCAGTTCTTC. The full variable domain, in which reference TRBV5-1 and TRBJ2-1 provide the parts outside the CDR3, is KAGVTQTPRYLIKTRGQQVTLSCSPISGHRSVSWYQQTPGQGLQFLFEYFSETQRNKGNFPGRFSGRQFSNSRSEMNVSTLELGDSALYLCASSAGQETNEQFFGPGTRLTVL.

This clonotype was observed a few times. The chain couples TRBV6-6 to TRBJ1-6, with TRBD1 matching over 7 bases. Germline CDR1 reads MNHNY; CDR2 reads SVGAGI (reference sequence). The CDR3 has 17 residues. Germline trimming cut 5 bases from V and 7 bases from J; bases unmatched to any gene: 14. CDR3 sequence (DNA): TGTGCCAGCAGTAACCGACAGGGCGTTTCCCGAAATTCACCCCTCCACTTT. Its translation is CASSNRQGVSRNSPLHF.

This clonotype was picked up many times. This chain connects TRBV20-1 to TRBJ2-1; D ambiguous. Germline V gene sequence: CDR1 DFQATT, CDR2 SNEGSKA (reference sequence). Trimming removed 0 bases from V and 4 bases from J, with 10 bases in between. The CDR3 contains 14 residues. The CDR3 nucleotides are TGCAGTGCTAGAGATGGGCAGACATACAATGAGCAGTTCTTC. Amino acids: CSARDGQTYNEQFF.

This clonotype occurred many times. The chain carries TRBV3-1 and TRBJ1-2; D gene uncertain. The V and J ends lost 3 bases and 6 bases respectively, with 11 bases between them. This CDR3 is 13 amino acids long. Per the germline V gene, CDR1 is LGHDT and CDR2 is YNNKEL (reference sequence). The CDR3 loop is CASSQPSRHGYTF. The CDR3 bases are TGTGCCAGCAGCCAGCCCTCCAGGCATGGCTACACCTTC.

Many counts were recorded for this clonotype. At one boundary the junction diverges from the germline segment, which might be a read error. J is TRBJ2-7 and V is TRBV6-5, with D unresolved. This CDR3 spans 13 amino acids. Germline CDR1 and CDR2: MNHEY and SVGAGI. The CDR3, as DNA: TGTGCCAGCAGTTATTTACCGAACTACGTCCGTGAGTTC. Translated, it gives CASSYLPNYVREF.

Concerning this clonotype itself: A much larger clone lies one base from this, so it may be a read error. The chain is built from TRBV7-9 and TRBJ2-5; D is undetermined. CDR3 length: 15 amino acids. Germline V CDR1 and CDR2: SEHNR, FQNEAQ (reference sequence). CDR3 loop: CVSSSSSLDRETQYF. CDR3 nucleotides: TGTGTCAGCAGCTCCTCTTCTCTAGATAGAGAGACCCAGTACTTC.

This clonotype was picked up many times. The chain is built from TRBV10-1 and TRBJ1-1; no firm D call. Germline CDR1 and CDR2: WNHNN and SYGVQD (reference sequence). The ends were cut back, 5 bases at V and 5 bases at J, with 12 bases in the middle. CDR3 length: 13 amino acids. DNA for the CDR3: TGCGCCAGCAGTCTCTCGGGTCGGACTGAAGCTTTCTTT. This gives the protein CASSLSGRTEAFF.

The genes are TRBV30 and TRBJ1-2; D is unclear. Germline V gene lookup returns CDR1 GTSNPN and CDR2 SVGIG (reference sequence). The germline V and J ends were trimmed by 0 bases and 13 bases, with 9 bases remaining between them. This CDR3 is built from 10 residues. CDR3 nucleotide sequence: TGTGCCTGGAGTGTAATTCGTTCCACCTTC. It is translated as CAWSVIRSTF.

In its sample, this clonotype was seen many times. This chain joins TRBV20-1 and TRBJ2-1; TRBD2 is a possible D gene (6 bases). Per the germline V gene, CDR1 is DFQATT and CDR2 is SNEGSKA (reference sequence). V was cut by 0 bases and J by 8 bases, with 8 bases left in between. The CDR3 covers 12 residues. DNA for the CDR3: TGCAGTGCTAGAGATGGGGGGTATGAGCAGTTCTTC. The encoded protein is CSARDGGYEQFF.